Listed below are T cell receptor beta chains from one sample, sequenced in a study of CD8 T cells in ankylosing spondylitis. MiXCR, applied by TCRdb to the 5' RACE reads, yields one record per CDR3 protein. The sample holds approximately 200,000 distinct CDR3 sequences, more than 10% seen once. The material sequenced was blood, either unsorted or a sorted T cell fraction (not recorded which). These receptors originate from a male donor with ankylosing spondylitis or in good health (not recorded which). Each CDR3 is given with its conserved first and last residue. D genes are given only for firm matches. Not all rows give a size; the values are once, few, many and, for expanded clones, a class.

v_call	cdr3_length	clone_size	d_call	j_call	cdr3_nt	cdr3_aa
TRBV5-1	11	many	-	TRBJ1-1	TGCGCCAGCAGCTCCCGGGGGGAGGCTTTCTTT	CASSSRGEAFF
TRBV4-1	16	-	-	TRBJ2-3	TGCGCCAGCAGCCAAGAGGACGGGGGAAGCACAGATACGCAGTATTTT	CASSQEDGGSTDTQYF
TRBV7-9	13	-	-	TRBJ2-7	TGTGCCAGCAGCTTCCCGGGTTCCTACGAGCAGTACTTC	CASSFPGSYEQYF
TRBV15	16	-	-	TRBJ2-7	TGTGCCACCAGCAGTGTCCCCAGGGGCGATACCTACGAGCAGTACTTC	CATSSVPRGDTYEQYF
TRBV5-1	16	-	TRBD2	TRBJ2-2	TGCGCCAGCAGCCTTGGGGGGACTAGCTACACCGGGGAGCTGTTTTTT	CASSLGGTSYTGELFF
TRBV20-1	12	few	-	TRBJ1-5	TGCAGTGCTAGACAGGGCAATCAGCCCCAGCATTTT	CSARQGNQPQHF
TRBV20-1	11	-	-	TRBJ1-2	TGCAACCCGACTAGATGGGATGGCTACACCTTC	CNPTRWDGYTF
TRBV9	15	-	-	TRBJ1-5	TGTGCCAGCAGCGTGGGCGGGGATAGCAATCAGCCCCAGCATTTT	CASSVGGDSNQPQHF
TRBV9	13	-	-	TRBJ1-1	TGTGCCAGCACATTGGACCTGAACACTGAAGCTTTCTTT	CASTLDLNTEAFF
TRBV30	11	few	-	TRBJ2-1	TGTGCCTGGAGTCAGGGGACTGAGCAGTTCTTC	CAWSQGTEQFF
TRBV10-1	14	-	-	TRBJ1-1	TGCGCCAGCAGTGAGTCAGGGGGGACCACTGAAGCTTTCTTT	CASSESGGTTEAFF
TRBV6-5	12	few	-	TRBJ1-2	TGTGCCAGCAGTTACCCAGGGTATGGCTACACCTTC	CASSYPGYGYTF
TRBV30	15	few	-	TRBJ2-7	TGTGCCTGGAGTGGGTCTGCGGGGTCCTCCTACGAGCAGTACTTC	CAWSGSAGSSYEQYF
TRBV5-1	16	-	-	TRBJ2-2	TGCGCCAGCAGCCCCGTCGCCGGGAAGAACACCGGGGAGCTGTTTTTT	CASSPVAGKNTGELFF
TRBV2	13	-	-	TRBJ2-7	TGTGCCAGCAGGAAGACAGCATTCTCCGAGCAGTACTTC	CASRKTAFSEQYF
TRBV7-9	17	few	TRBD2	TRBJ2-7	TGTGCCAGCGGCCCTAGGGCGGGAGGCCAAAAACGGCACGAGCAGTACTTC	CASGPRAGGQKRHEQYF
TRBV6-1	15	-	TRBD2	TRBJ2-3	TGTGCCAGCAGTGAGTTTGGGGGGGGTACAGATACGCAGTATTTT	CASSEFGGGTDTQYF
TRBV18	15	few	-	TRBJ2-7	TGTGCCAGCTCACCTGTCGACCGGCCGCCCTACGAGCAGTACTTC	CASSPVDRPPYEQYF
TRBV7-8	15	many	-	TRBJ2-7	TGTGCCAGCAGCGAATTGGGAAAGGGGAGCTACGAGCAGTACTTC	CASSELGKGSYEQYF
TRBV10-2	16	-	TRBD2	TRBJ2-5	TGCGCCAGCAGTGAGTGGACTAGCGGGCTTCAAGAGACCCAGTACTTC	CASSEWTSGLQETQYF
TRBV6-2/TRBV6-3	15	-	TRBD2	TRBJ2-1	TGTGCCAGCAGTTTAGCGGGGGGACGATACAATGAGCAGTTCTTC	CASSLAGGRYNEQFF
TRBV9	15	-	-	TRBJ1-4	TGTGCCAGCAGCGGACCGGGACCCACTAATGAAAAACTGTTTTTT	CASSGPGPTNEKLFF
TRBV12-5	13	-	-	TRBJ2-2	TGTGCTAGTGGTTTTACTAACACCGGGGAGCTGTTTTTT	CASGFTNTGELFF
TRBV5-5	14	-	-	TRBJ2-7	TGTGCCAGCAGCTCAATGAGGACCTCCTACGAGCAGTACTTC	CASSSMRTSYEQYF
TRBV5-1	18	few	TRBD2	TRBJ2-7	TGCGCCAGCAGCCCTTCGGCCGCTGGACTAGCGGGGGCCTACGAGCAGTACTTC	CASSPSAAGLAGAYEQYF
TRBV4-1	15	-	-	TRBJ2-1	TGCGCCAGCAGCCAAGCAGCACCGGGCCTAGGTGAGCAGTTCTTC	CASSQAAPGLGEQFF
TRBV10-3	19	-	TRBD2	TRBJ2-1	TGTGCCATCAGTGAGGCAGCCGGGACTAGCGGTCATCTAGGGAATGAGCAGTTCTTC	CAISEAAGTSGHLGNEQFF
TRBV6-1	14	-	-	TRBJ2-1	TGTGCCAGCAGCGAGGGGCCGTTCAGGGATGAGCAGTTCTTC	CASSEGPFRDEQFF
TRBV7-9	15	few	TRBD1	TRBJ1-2	TGTGCCAGCAGCTTAGCGCAGGGGGGACGCTATGGCTACACCTTC	CASSLAQGGRYGYTF
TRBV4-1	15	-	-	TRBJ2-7	TGCGCCAGCAGCCAGGCCCTCGGGGACTCCTACGAGCAGTACTTC	CASSQALGDSYEQYF